Each of the 29 T cell receptor beta chains below was sequenced from the same sample in a study of regulatory T cells in long-lasting Graves disease. Building of the TCR beta libraries involved iRepertoire HTBI primers and Arm-PCR of CDR3 regions. TCRdb ran MiXCR on the multiplex PCR reads and lists one entry per CDR3 protein. The sample consists of around 450,000 distinct CDR3 sequences, 20% to 25% of them appearing once. Indicated time point: persistent/refractory GD, antithyroid drugs over 5 years with positive TRAb. The TCR library was prepared using RNA isolated from PBMCs. The input for sequencing was peripheral blood mononuclear cells (PBMCs), taken when the disease was refractory, from a patient treated with antithyroid drugs. The receptors stem from a female donor with Graves disease.

About this clonotype: A much bigger clone sits one base away, suggesting this may be a read error. The chain employs TRBV7-9 and TRBJ1-1; D remains ambiguous. The CDR3 loop spans 12 amino acids. CDR1 and CDR2 from the germline V gene are SEHNR and FQNEAQ (reference sequence). This CDR3 reads CASSLGFNEALF. CDR3 sequence (DNA): TGTGCCAGCAGTTTAGGTTTTAATGAAGCTCTCTTT.

The rearrangement links TRBV29-1 to TRBJ2-7; 7 bases are shared with TRBD1. In germline, CDR1 is SQVTM, CDR2 ANQGSEA. The CDR3 spans 14 residues. Trimming at V came to 0 bases and at J to 3 bases, leaving 5 bases not matched to a gene. CDR3 bases: TGCAGCGTTGAAGAAAGGGACAGCCACTACGAGCAGTACTTC. Protein: CSVEERDSHYEQYF.

The CDR3 DNA reads TGTGCCAGCAGCCAAGGTGTGTTACCTGGTGGCTACACCTTC. Encoded protein: CASSQGVLPGGYTF. This chain uses TRBV3-1 with TRBJ1-2, with D hard to call. Germline-derived CDR1 and CDR2 are LGHDT and YNNKEL (reference sequence). V lost 1 base and J lost 7, with 13 bases in between. CDR3 size: 14 residues.

The rearrangement joins TRBV28 to TRBJ2-1; the D gene is possibly TRBD2 (6 bases). V was clipped by 3 bases and J by 4 bases, with 25 bases between them. The CDR3 is 19 residues long. Looked up from germline, CDR1 is MDHEN and CDR2 is SYDVKM. CDR3 sequence: CASSFPPPPRDSIYNEQFF. The CDR3 bases are TGTGCCAGCAGTTTCCCTCCCCCCCCGCGGGACTCCATATACAATGAGCAGTTCTTC.

This clonotype was detected many times. The chain has TRBV28 and TRBJ1-1; 7 positions agree with TRBD1. The CDR3 loop spans 15 amino acids. V shed 9 bases, J shed 4 bases, and the junction held 14 bases outside the gene matches. The V gene's germline CDR1 is MDHEN and CDR2 SYDVKM. CDR3 loop: CASRTGSKPGTEAFF. The CDR3 DNA reads as TGTGCCAGTCGGACAGGCTCCAAGCCGGGCACTGAAGCTTTCTTT.

The table lists this clonotype with a few counts. The gene calls are TRBV12-3 or TRBV12-4 and TRBJ2-7; 7 bases align to TRBD1. The CDR3 sequence is 14 residues long. V lost 3 bases to trimming and J lost 5 bases; unmatched junction nucleotides: 7. This CDR3 is CASSFGQGVDEQYF. The CDR3 DNA reads as TGTGCCAGCAGTTTTGGTCAGGGGGTCGACGAGCAGTACTTC.

The J gene is TRBJ1-6, the V gene TRBV27; D unclear. Germline V lookup: CDR1 MNHEY, CDR2 SMNVEV (reference sequence). V was pared by 4 bases and J by 10 bases, with 8 bases between. This CDR3 is 12 amino acids long. CDR3 amino acids: CASSSQASPLHF. The CDR3 bases are TGTGCCAGCAGTTCTCAGGCCTCACCCCTCCACTTT.

This clonotype showed up many times. This chain links TRBV2 with TRBJ1-5; no clear D gene. Trimming pared 4 bases from V and 3 bases from J, leaving 10 bases between. Germline lookup yields CDR1 SNHLY and CDR2 FYNNEI. This CDR3 is built from 14 residues. The CDR3 is CASSASFNNQPQHF. Here the CDR3 DNA reads TGTGCCAGCAGTGCCAGCTTTAACAATCAGCCCCAGCATTTT.

There are many counts of this clonotype. The chain recombines TRBV28 with TRBJ1-1; D is perhaps TRBD1 (6 bases). The germline V gene has CDR1 MDHEN and CDR2 SYDVKM. CDR3 length equals 12 residues. V shed 6 bases and J shed 5 bases, with 10 bases lying between them. CDR3 bases: TGTGCCAGCAGCCCGGGACAAACTGAAGCTTTCTTT. Translated: CASSPGQTEAFF.

The rearrangement links TRBV20-1 to TRBJ1-6; 9 bases fit TRBD1. The germline CDR1 and CDR2 sequences are DFQATT and SNEGSKA (reference sequence). CDR3 length: 14 residues. J lost 11 bases, V lost 2 bases, and 7 bases had no gene match. The CDR3 region has the DNA TGCAGTGCTAGACTGGGACAGGGCGACGCACCCCTCCACTTT. This codes for CSARLGQGDAPLHF.

This clonotype occurred many times. The chain couples TRBV29-1 to TRBJ2-5, with 8 bases aligning to TRBD2. V lost 3 bases, J lost 1 base, and 7 bases stayed unmatched. CDR3 size: 15 residues. Germline CDR1 and CDR2: SQVTM and ANQGSEA. This CDR3 is CSVDMAGGPQETQYF. CDR3 sequence (DNA): TGCAGCGTTGACATGGCGGGAGGCCCCCAAGAGACCCAGTACTTC. The full variable domain, in which reference TRBV29-1 and TRBJ2-5 provide the parts outside the CDR3, is SAVISQKPSRDICQRGTSLTIQCQVDSQVTMMFWYRQQPGQSLTLIATANQGSEATYESGFVIDKFPISRPNLTFSTLTVSNMSPEDSSIYLCSVDMAGGPQETQYFGPGTRLLVL.

Many counts were recorded for this clonotype. CDR3 coding DNA: TGTGCCAGCAGCTTACCAGCCCGGGACCAACACTCCTACGAGCAGTACTTC. It specifies CASSLPARDQHSYEQYF. This chain links TRBV11-2 with TRBJ2-7; D is possibly TRBD1 or TRBD2 (5 bases each). The germline V gene encodes CDR1 SGHAT and CDR2 FQNNGV. V was cut by 2 bases and J by 0 bases, with 17 bases left in between. CDR3 length equals 17 residues.

This clonotype appeared many times. The rearrangement uses TRBV28 and TRBJ2-7; D is ambiguous. V was trimmed by 7 bases and J by 5 bases, leaving 15 bases between them. This CDR3 contains 13 residues. Germline CDR1 is MDHEN and CDR2 is SYDVKM. The CDR3 sequence: CASNTPLGNEQYF. For the CDR3, the DNA is TGTGCCAGCAACACCCCCCTAGGTAACGAGCAGTACTTC.

The chain is built from TRBV28 and TRBJ2-1; D tentatively fits TRBD1 or TRBD2 (5 bases each). CDR3 length: 14 amino acids. The germline V gene encodes CDR1 MDHEN and CDR2 SYDVKM. The ends were cut back, 6 bases at V and 3 bases at J, with 12 bases in the middle. The CDR3 DNA reads TGTGCCAGCAGCCCGGGACCTTACTACAATGAGCAGTTCTTC. Translating it yields CASSPGPYYNEQFF.

This clonotype was recorded only once. The J gene is TRBJ1-3, the V gene TRBV20-1; perhaps TRBD1 as D (6 bases). Per germline, CDR1 DFQATT and CDR2 SNEGSKA (reference sequence). CDR3 length: 18 residues. V shed 1 base and J shed 2 bases, with 21 bases lying between them. The CDR3 is CSARGTPQGRAAGNTIYF. As DNA, the CDR3 is TGCAGTGCTAGAGGTACCCCACAGGGCAGGGCAGCTGGAAACACCATATATTTT.

The V gene is TRBV9, the J gene TRBJ2-4; D may be TRBD1 (6 bases). Trimming took 0 bases from V and 8 from J, leaving 15 bases between them. The CDR3 runs to 15 residues. Germline CDR1 is SGDLS and CDR2 is YYNGEE. The CDR3 reads CASSVVGAGWDIQYF. Here the CDR3 DNA reads TGTGCCAGCAGCGTAGTGGGGGCAGGGTGGGACATTCAGTACTTC.

The chain has TRBV12-3 or TRBV12-4 and TRBJ1-4, with D tentatively TRBD1 (5 bases). This CDR3 region has 15 residues. V was pared by 5 bases and J by 7 bases, with 17 bases between. Here the CDR3 DNA reads TGTGCCAGCAGTATCCTAGGAGGGGCCGGTGAAAAACTGTTTTTT. It translates to CASSILGGAGEKLFF.

The chain uses TRBV4-3 and TRBJ1-2; D is unresolved. There are 17 residues in the CDR3. The ends were cut back, 0 bases at V and 6 bases at J, with 20 bases in the middle. Germline V gene lookup returns CDR1 LGHNA and CDR2 YSLEER. The CDR3 reads CASSQDRMANPGDGYTF. The CDR3 nucleotides read TGCGCCAGCAGCCAAGATAGGATGGCGAACCCTGGAGATGGCTACACCTTC.

The table lists this clonotype with many counts. V usage is TRBV29-1 and J usage is TRBJ1-2; D might be TRBD1 (6 bases). V lost 4 bases and J 2 bases, leaving 11 bases between the germline ends. Germline V lookup: CDR1 SQVTM, CDR2 ANQGSEA. The CDR3 totals 13 residues. CDR3 nucleotides: TGCAGCGTTGGGACCCAGGGGAACTATGGCTACACCTTC. Its protein product is CSVGTQGNYGYTF.

This clonotype was found many times. The chain is built from TRBV28 and TRBJ2-5; 9 bases line up with TRBD1. The germline V gene has CDR1 MDHEN and CDR2 SYDVKM. V gave up 7 bases and J gave up 4 bases; unmatched junction bases: 10. The CDR3 is made up of 15 amino acids. CDR3 sequence reads: CASKEWTGDPETQYF. CDR3 DNA sequence: TGTGCCAGCAAGGAATGGACAGGGGACCCAGAGACCCAGTACTTC.

This CDR3 is CASSPVAGSSYEQYF. The CDR3 coding sequence is TGTGCCAGCAGCCCGGTCGCGGGGTCCTCCTACGAGCAGTACTTC. V and J are TRBV5-5 and TRBJ2-7; possible D gene TRBD2, 6 bases. This CDR3 has 15 amino acids. The V end was cut by 4 bases, the J end by 0 bases, with 14 bases between. Germline V gene data show CDR1 as SGHKS and CDR2 as YYEKEE (reference sequence). Full variable domain (rest looked up from reference TRBV5-5 and TRBJ2-7): DAGVTQSPTHLIKTRGQQVTLRCSPISGHKSVSWYQQVLGQGPQFIFQYYEKEERGRGNFPDRFSARQFPNYSSELNVNALLLGDSALYLCASSPVAGSSYEQYFGPGTRLTVT.

In this sample, this clonotype turned up many times. The chain combines TRBV25-1 with TRBJ2-5; TRBD2 matches 9 bases. Germline lookup yields CDR1 MGHDK and CDR2 SYGVNS. The CDR3 is 17 residues long. V dropped 1 base and J dropped 1; count of bases not matched to a gene: 7. DNA for the CDR3: TGTGCCAGCAGTGAATGGGGTAGCGGGGGACCCCAAGAGACCCAGTACTTC. Protein product: CASSEWGSGGPQETQYF.

This clonotype was recorded many times. J is TRBJ1-1 and V is TRBV28; TRBD1 might be the D (6 bases). Per the germline V gene, CDR1 is MDHEN and CDR2 is SYDVKM. The length of the CDR3 is 16 residues. V was shortened by 3 bases and J by 0 bases, with 14 bases between the two germline ends. CDR3 region: CASSFEVTGLNTEAFF. The CDR3 DNA follows: TGTGCCAGCAGTTTTGAGGTTACAGGGTTGAACACTGAAGCTTTCTTT. Variable domain in full (rest from reference TRBV28 and TRBJ1-1): DVKVTQSSRYLVKRTGEKVFLECVQDMDHENMFWYRQDPGLGLRLIYFSYDVKMKEKGDIPEGYSVSREKKERFSLILESASTNQTSMYLCASSFEVTGLNTEAFFGQGTRLTVV.

CDR3 region: CASSCEDRGQPQHF. As DNA, the CDR3 is TGTGCCAGCAGTTGCGAGGACAGGGGCCAACCCCAGCATTTT. V usage is TRBV6-2 or TRBV6-3 and J usage is TRBJ1-5; TRBD1 agrees at 9 bases. The CDR3 extends over 14 amino acids. J lost 10 bases, V lost 4 bases, and 8 bases had no gene match. Germline V lookup: CDR1 MNHEY, CDR2 SVGEGT.

Many counts were recorded for this clonotype. The chain recombines TRBV28 with TRBJ2-7; D remains ambiguous. Germline loops: CDR1 MDHEN, CDR2 SYDVKM. The CDR3 runs 16 residues. Between the trimmed V and J ends, which lost 2 bases and 0 bases, there was a span of 14 bases. CDR3 residues: CASSLLHYGGSYEQYF. For the CDR3, the DNA is TGTGCCAGCAGTTTACTGCACTACGGTGGCTCCTACGAGCAGTACTTC.

This clonotype was counted a few times. J is TRBJ1-2 and V is TRBV7-9, with 8 bases that match TRBD1. The CDR3 runs to 14 residues. Germline V CDR1 and CDR2: SEHNR, FQNEAQ (reference sequence). Trimming took 5 bases from V and 4 from J; bases not matched to a gene: 6. CDR3 nucleotide sequence: TGTGCCAGCAGCCTTACACAGGGGGTCTATGGCTACACCTTC. It codes for CASSLTQGVYGYTF.

This clonotype appeared many times. J is TRBJ2-7 and V is TRBV2; D unclear. This CDR3 has 15 amino acids. V lost 6 bases, J lost 0 bases, and 15 bases lay in between. CDR1 is SNHLY and CDR2 is FYNNEI in the germline V gene. Written as DNA, the CDR3 is TGTGCCAGCAGGGCCACATCGACAATCTCCTACGAGCAGTACTTC. Amino acid sequence: CASRATSTISYEQYF.

At least ten counts were recorded for this clonotype. The chain is built from TRBV19 and TRBJ1-1; tentatively, D is TRBD1 (5 bases). Trimming took off 6 bases at V and 3 bases at J, with 17 bases between the two ends. Germline values: CDR1 LNHDA, CDR2 SQIVND (reference sequence). The CDR3 sequence is 15 residues long. DNA of the CDR3: TGTGCCAGTAGCCCCGGTTGGGGCGGGGACACTGAAGCTTTCTTT. Translating it yields CASSPGWGGDTEAFF.

Turning to this clonotype: The junction does not match germline at one end; this may be a read error. The chain joins TRBV7-6 to TRBJ1-2, with 7 bases lining up with TRBD1. Germline assignment: CDR1 SGHVS and CDR2 FNYEAQ. This CDR3 contains 13 residues. The CDR3 sequence: CANSPMTGNGYTF. The CDR3 DNA reads as TGTGCCAACAGCCCAATGACAGGGAATGGCTACACCTTC.